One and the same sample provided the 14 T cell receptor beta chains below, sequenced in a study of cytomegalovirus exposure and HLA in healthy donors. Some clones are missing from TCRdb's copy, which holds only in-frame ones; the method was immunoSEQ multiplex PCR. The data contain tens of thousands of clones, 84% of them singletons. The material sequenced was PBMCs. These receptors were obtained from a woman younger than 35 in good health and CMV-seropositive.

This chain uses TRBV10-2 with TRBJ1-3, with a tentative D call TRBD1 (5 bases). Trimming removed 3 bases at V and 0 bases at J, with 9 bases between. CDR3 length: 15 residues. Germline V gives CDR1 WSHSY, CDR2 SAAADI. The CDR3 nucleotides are TGCGCCAGCAGTGACTCGACAGACTCTGGAAACACCATATATTTT. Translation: CASSDSTDSGNTIYF.

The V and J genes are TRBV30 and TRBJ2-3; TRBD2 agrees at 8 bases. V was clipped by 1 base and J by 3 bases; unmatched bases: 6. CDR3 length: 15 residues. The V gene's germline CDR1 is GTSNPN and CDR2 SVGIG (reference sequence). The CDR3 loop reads CAWSGAGGHTDTQYF. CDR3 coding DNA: TGTGCCTGGAGTGGTGCGGGGGGACATACAGATACGCAGTATTTT.

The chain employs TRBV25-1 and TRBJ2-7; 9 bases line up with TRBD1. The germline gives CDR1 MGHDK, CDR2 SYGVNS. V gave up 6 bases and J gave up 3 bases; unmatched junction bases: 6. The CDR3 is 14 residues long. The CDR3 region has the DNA TGTGCCAGCAGCCGACAGGGGGAAATCTACGAGCAGTACTTC. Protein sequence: CASSRQGEIYEQYF.

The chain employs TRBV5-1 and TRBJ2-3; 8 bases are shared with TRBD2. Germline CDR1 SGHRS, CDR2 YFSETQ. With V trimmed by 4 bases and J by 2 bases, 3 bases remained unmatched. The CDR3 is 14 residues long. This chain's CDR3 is CASSIAGPTDTQYF. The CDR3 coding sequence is TGCGCCAGCAGCATAGCGGGACCCACAGATACGCAGTATTTT.

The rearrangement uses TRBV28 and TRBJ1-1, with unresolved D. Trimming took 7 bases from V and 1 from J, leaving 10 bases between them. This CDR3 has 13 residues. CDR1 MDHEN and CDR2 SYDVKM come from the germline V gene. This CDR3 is CASMVLQNTEAFF. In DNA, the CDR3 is TGTGCCAGCATGGTACTGCAGAACACTGAAGCTTTCTTT.

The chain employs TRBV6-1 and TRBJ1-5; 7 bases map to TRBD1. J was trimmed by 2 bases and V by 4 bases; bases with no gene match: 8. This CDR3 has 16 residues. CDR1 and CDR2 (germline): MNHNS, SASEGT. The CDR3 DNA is TGTGCCAGCAGTGTATCACAGGGGTCGGGCAATCAGCCCCAGCATTTT. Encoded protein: CASSVSQGSGNQPQHF.

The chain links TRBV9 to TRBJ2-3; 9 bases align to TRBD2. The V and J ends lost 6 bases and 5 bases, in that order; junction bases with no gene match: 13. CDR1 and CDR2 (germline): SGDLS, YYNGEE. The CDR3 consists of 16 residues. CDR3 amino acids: CASTDSAGGLGDTQYF. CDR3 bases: TGTGCCAGCACCGACTCGGCGGGGGGGCTGGGAGATACGCAGTATTTT.

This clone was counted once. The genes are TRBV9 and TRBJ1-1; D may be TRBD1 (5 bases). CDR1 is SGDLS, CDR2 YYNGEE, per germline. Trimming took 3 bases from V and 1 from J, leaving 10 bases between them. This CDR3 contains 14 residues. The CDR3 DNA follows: TGTGCCAGCAGCGCGGCGGGGGGGAACACTGAAGCTTTCTTT. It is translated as CASSAAGGNTEAFF.

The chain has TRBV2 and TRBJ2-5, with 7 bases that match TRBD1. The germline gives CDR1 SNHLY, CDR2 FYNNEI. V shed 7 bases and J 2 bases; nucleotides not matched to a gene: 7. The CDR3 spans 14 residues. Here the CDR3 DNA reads TGTGCCAGCATACGAGAGACAGGGCAAGAGACCCAGTACTTC. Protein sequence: CASIRETGQETQYF. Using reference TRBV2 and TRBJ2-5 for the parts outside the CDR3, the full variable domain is EPEVTQTPSHQVTQMGQEVILRCVPISNHLYFYWYRQILGQKVEFLVSFYNNEISEKSEIFDDQFSVERPDGSNFTLKIRSTKLEDSAMYFCASIRETGQETQYFGPGTRLLVL.

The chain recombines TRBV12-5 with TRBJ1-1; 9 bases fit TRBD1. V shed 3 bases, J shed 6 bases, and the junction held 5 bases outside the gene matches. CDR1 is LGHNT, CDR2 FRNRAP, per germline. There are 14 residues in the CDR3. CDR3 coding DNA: TGTGCTAGTGGTTTAGGACAGGGGAGGGCTGAAGCTTTCTTT. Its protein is CASGLGQGRAEAFF.

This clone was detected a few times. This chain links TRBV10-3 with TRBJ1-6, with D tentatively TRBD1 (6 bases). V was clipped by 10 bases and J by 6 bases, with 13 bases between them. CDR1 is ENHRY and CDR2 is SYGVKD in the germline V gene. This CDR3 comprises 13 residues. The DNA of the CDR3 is TGTGCCACCAAGGACAGTTTTAATTCACCCCTCCACTTT. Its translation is CATKDSFNSPLHF.

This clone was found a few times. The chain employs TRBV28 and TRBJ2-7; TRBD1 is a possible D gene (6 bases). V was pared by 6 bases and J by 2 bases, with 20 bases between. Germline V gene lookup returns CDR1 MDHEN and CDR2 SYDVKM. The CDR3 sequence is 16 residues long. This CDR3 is CASSLGVDRSTYEQYF. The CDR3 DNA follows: TGTGCCAGCAGCCTTGGCGTCGACAGGAGTACCTACGAGCAGTACTTC.

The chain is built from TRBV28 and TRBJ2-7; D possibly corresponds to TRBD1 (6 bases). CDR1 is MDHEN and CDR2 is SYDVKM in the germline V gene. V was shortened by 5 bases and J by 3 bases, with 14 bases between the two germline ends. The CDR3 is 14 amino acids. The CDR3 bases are TGTGCCAGCAGTGGAGTGGGGGCCCTCTACGAGCAGTACTTC. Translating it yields CASSGVGALYEQYF.

The CDR3 coding sequence is TGTGCCAGCAGTGCGGACAGTAACTATGGCTACACCTTC. Translation gives CASSADSNYGYTF. The chain combines TRBV2 with TRBJ1-2, with D perhaps matching TRBD1 (6 bases). In germline, CDR1 is SNHLY, CDR2 FYNNEI. This CDR3 has 13 residues. The V end lost 4 bases, the J end lost 1 base, and 7 bases lay between the germline ends. Looking up the rest from reference TRBV2 and TRBJ1-2 gives the full variable domain: EPEVTQTPSHQVTQMGQEVILRCVPISNHLYFYWYRQILGQKVEFLVSFYNNEISEKSEIFDDQFSVERPDGSNFTLKIRSTKLEDSAMYFCASSADSNYGYTFGSGTRLTVV.